These 26 T cell receptor beta chains came from one sample sequenced in a study of beta chain features in type 1 diabetes. Regarding the study as a whole: Shorter TCRB CDR3s, moderately but significantly so, were found in Type 1 diabetes patients in all four CD4+ subsets.

Sequenced material consisted of expressed TCRB transcripts (all of the isolated RNA was reverse transcribed). Method: immunoSEQ multiplex PCR; TCRdb's copy keeps in-frame clones and lacks some. This sample has 500,000 to 650,000 clones, with 9.5% to 15% found just once. No antigen has been assigned to these receptors. The specimen was naive CD4+ T cells from blood. The receptors come from a man aged 25 to 45 with type 1 diabetes.

This clone has a handful of counts. The CDR3 DNA is TGTGCCAGCAGTTACCCTGGACAGGGCGCAGATACGCAGTATTTT. Residues: CASSYPGQGADTQYF. The chain joins TRBV6-5 to TRBJ2-3; 8 nucleotides match TRBD1. Germline V CDR1 and CDR2: MNHEY, SVGAGI. The CDR3 consists of 15 residues. V dropped 2 bases and J dropped 4; count of bases not matched to a gene: 5.

J is TRBJ1-2 and V is TRBV2; 7 bases are shared with TRBD1. The CDR3 consists of 15 residues. The V segment lost 0 bases and the J segment 0 bases; nucleotides outside the gene matches: 1. The V gene's germline CDR1 is SNHLY and CDR2 FYNNEI. The CDR3 reads CASSEAGTANYGYTF. The DNA of the CDR3 is TGTGCCAGCAGTGAAGCTGGGACAGCTAACTATGGCTACACCTTC.

This clone showed up just a few times. This chain links TRBV7-9 with TRBJ1-6, with a tentative D call TRBD1 (5 bases). The CDR3 length is 15 residues. The V end was cut by 3 bases, the J end by 5 bases, with 11 bases between. In germline, CDR1 is SEHNR, CDR2 FQNEAQ (reference sequence). The CDR3 DNA is TGTGCCAGCAGCTTGGGGACCGTTAATAATTCACCCCTCCACTTT. This gives the protein CASSLGTVNNSPLHF.

The chain couples TRBV7-9 to TRBJ1-2; 12 nucleotides align to TRBD1. Trimming cost V 5 bases and J 5 bases; bases outside gene matches: 6. The V gene's germline CDR1 is SEHNR and CDR2 FQNEAQ (reference sequence). The CDR3 consists of 15 residues. The CDR3 region has the DNA TGTGCCAGCAGCAGGGGACAGGGGGCAACGTATGGCTACACCTTC. This encodes CASSRGQGATYGYTF.

This clone was seen more than once but under ten times. This rearrangement joins TRBV6-5 to TRBJ1-5; D may be TRBD1 (5 bases). Germline V CDR1 and CDR2: MNHEY, SVGAGI. V was shortened by 2 bases and J by 7 bases, with 12 bases between the two germline ends. The length of the CDR3 is 14 residues. The CDR3 nucleotides read TGTGCCAGCAGTTACCTCCAGGGCGAACAGCCCCAGCATTTT. This gives the protein CASSYLQGEQPQHF.

This clone has a handful of counts. The V call is TRBV9, the J call TRBJ2-7, with D perhaps being TRBD1 or TRBD2 (5 bases each). Germline CDR1 SGDLS, CDR2 YYNGEE. V shed 6 bases and J shed 5 bases, with 15 bases lying between them. The CDR3 totals 13 residues. CDR3 loop: CASNRDGWDEQYF. The CDR3 DNA reads as TGTGCCAGCAATCGGGACGGTTGGGACGAGCAGTACTTC.

This clone was detected only a few times. This chain links TRBV7-2 with TRBJ2-1; 7 bases fit TRBD1. The CDR3 sequence is 13 residues long. From germline, CDR1 is SGHTA and CDR2 FQGNSA. V lost 5 bases, J lost 9 bases, and 7 bases stayed unmatched. DNA for the CDR3: TGTGCCAGCAGCCCCGGGACAGTGGGTGAGCAGTTCTTC. This sequence encodes CASSPGTVGEQFF.

The chain has TRBV11-2 and TRBJ2-2; possibly TRBD2 for D (5 bases). The CDR3 contains 15 residues. CDR1 and CDR2 (germline): SGHAT, FQNNGV. Deletions cut 5 bases from V and 1 base from J, with 11 bases between. CDR3 DNA: TGTGCCAGCAGCCAAGACCGGGGGAACACCGGGGAGCTGTTTTTT. Translating gives CASSQDRGNTGELFF.

The rearrangement uses TRBV11-3 and TRBJ2-3, with D tentatively TRBD2 (5 bases). V lost 3 bases to trimming and J lost 5 bases, with 12 bases between them. Germline CDR1 and CDR2: SGHNT and YENEEA. The CDR3 loop spans 14 amino acids. Written as DNA, the CDR3 is TGTGCCAGCAGCTTTAGGCTAGCAGGAGATACGCAGTATTTT. It is translated as CASSFRLAGDTQYF.

V and J are TRBV7-6 and TRBJ2-7, with D possibly matching TRBD2 (5 bases). Trimming shortened V by 2 bases and J by 2 bases, and 10 bases separated the two germline ends. The CDR3 loop spans 14 amino acids. Germline V gene sequence: CDR1 SGHVS, CDR2 FNYEAQ. CDR3 in amino acids: CASSLSSGTYEQYF. The DNA for the CDR3 is TGTGCCAGCAGCTTATCTTCGGGAACCTACGAGCAGTACTTC.

This clone has more than one count but fewer than ten. The chain uses TRBV7-2 and TRBJ2-3; tentative D call: TRBD2 (7 bases). The CDR3 runs 17 residues. Trimming stripped 1 base from V and 0 bases from J, with 14 bases between. Germline V CDR1 and CDR2: SGHTA, FQGNSA. CDR3: CASSLERGGPSTDTQYF. The CDR3, as DNA: TGTGCCAGCAGCTTAGAACGCGGGGGCCCTAGCACAGATACGCAGTATTTT. Variable domain in full (rest from reference TRBV7-2 and TRBJ2-3): GAGVSQSPSNKVTEKGKDVELRCDPISGHTALYWYRQSLGQGLEFLIYFQGNSAPDKSGLPSDRFSAERTGGSVSTLTIQRTQQEDSAVYLCASSLERGGPSTDTQYFGPGTRLTVL.

V is TRBV6-5 and J is TRBJ1-6; D is unresolved. Germline V CDR1 and CDR2: MNHEY, SVGAGI. Trimming removed 0 bases at V and 12 bases at J, with 6 bases between. There are 12 residues in the CDR3. DNA for the CDR3: TGTGCCAGCAGTTACTCCCGTGGACCCCTCCACTTT. Its protein is CASSYSRGPLHF.

CDR3 amino acids: CASSPTGQYNSPLHF. The DNA for the CDR3 is TGTGCCAGTAGTCCGACGGGACAGTATAATTCACCCCTCCACTTT. The chain carries TRBV19 and TRBJ1-6; 7 bases line up with TRBD1. The V and J ends lost 5 bases and 4 bases, in that order; junction bases with no gene match: 5. Germline V CDR1 and CDR2: LNHDA, SQIVND (reference sequence). The CDR3 spans 15 residues. Variable domain in full (rest from reference TRBV19 and TRBJ1-6): DGGITQSPKYLFRKEGQNVTLSCEQNLNHDAMYWYRQDPGQGLRLIYYSQIVNDFQKGDIAEGYSVSREKKESFPLTVTSAQKNPTAFYLCASSPTGQYNSPLHFGNGTRLTVT.

Only a few counts were recorded for this clone. The V and J genes are TRBV4-3 and TRBJ2-7; 12 positions match TRBD1. The CDR3 is 16 residues long. V was pared by 0 bases and J by 4 bases, with 4 bases of the junction left unmatched. Germline V gene data show CDR1 as LGHNA and CDR2 as YSLEER. The CDR3: CASSQDWGQGAYEQYF. Here the CDR3 DNA reads TGCGCCAGCAGCCAAGATTGGGGACAGGGGGCGTACGAGCAGTACTTC.

This clone was detected many times. The chain recombines TRBV7-9 with TRBJ2-7; 7 positions agree with TRBD1. Germline loops: CDR1 SEHNR, CDR2 FQNEAQ (reference sequence). After removal of 2 bases from V and 6 bases from J, the junction contained 4 bases not matched to a gene. This CDR3 has 13 amino acids. The CDR3, as DNA: TGTGCCAGCAGCTTAAGACAGGGCGGCGAGCAGTACTTC. Translated, it gives CASSLRQGGEQYF.

The CDR3 DNA reads as TGTGCCAGCAGCTCAAGGGGTACGCAGTATTTT. It translates to CASSSRGTQYF. The chain recombines TRBV5-6 with TRBJ2-3; maybe TRBD1 (5 bases). The germline V gene encodes CDR1 SGHDT and CDR2 YYEEEE. V was pared by 3 bases and J by 8 bases, with 7 bases between. The CDR3 is 11 residues long.

The chain couples TRBV5-4 to TRBJ2-5; D possibly corresponds to TRBD2 (5 bases). The germline CDR1 and CDR2 sequences are SGHNT and YYREEE (reference sequence). The V end was cut by 3 bases, the J end by 5 bases, with 14 bases between. The CDR3 has 14 amino acids. The CDR3 reads CASSSWTAAETQYF. The CDR3 DNA reads TGTGCCAGCAGCTCATGGACTGCTGCTGAGACCCAGTACTTC.

The V and J genes are TRBV19 and TRBJ2-5; either TRBD1 or TRBD2 may fit D (5 bases each). This CDR3 has 12 amino acids. Trimming took off 10 bases at V and 2 bases at J, with 11 bases between the two ends. Germline-derived CDR1 and CDR2 are LNHDA and SQIVND (reference sequence). The CDR3 region has the DNA TGTGCCACCAGGGACGATCAAGAGACCCAGTACTTC. It codes for CATRDDQETQYF.

This chain joins TRBV2 and TRBJ1-5, with D maybe TRBD1 (5 bases). The CDR3 is 15 amino acids. V was clipped by 8 bases and J by 4 bases, with 18 bases between them. Germline CDR1 reads SNHLY; CDR2 reads FYNNEI. CDR3 in amino acids: CASGLGTEWNQPQHF. For the CDR3, the DNA is TGTGCCAGCGGGCTTGGGACTGAGTGGAATCAGCCCCAGCATTTT.

This clone was recorded a few times. The V gene is TRBV9, the J gene TRBJ2-1; D gene uncertain. CDR1 is SGDLS and CDR2 is YYNGEE in the germline V gene. Trimming removed 3 bases from V and 9 bases from J, with 10 bases in between. This CDR3 has 12 residues. The CDR3 DNA reads TGTGCCAGCAGCGCCCCTAGGTCTGAGCAGTTCTTC. Residues: CASSAPRSEQFF.

The CDR3 coding sequence is TGTGCCAGCAGCACATCGACTACTGACGAGCAGTACTTC. It yields the protein CASSTSTTDEQYF. V gene TRBV5-4 combines with J gene TRBJ2-7, with a weak D call TRBD2 (5 bases). V lost 4 bases to trimming and J lost 5 bases, with 13 bases between them. The CDR3 has 13 residues. Germline CDR1 is SGHNT and CDR2 is YYREEE (reference sequence).

This clone was picked up a small number of times. The chain carries TRBV11-2 and TRBJ2-5; 7 positions agree with TRBD1. The CDR3 has 16 amino acids. The germline V gene encodes CDR1 SGHAT and CDR2 FQNNGV. Trimming took 8 bases from V and 3 from J; bases not matched to a gene: 15. The CDR3 is CASSTQPGTAKETQYF. The CDR3 DNA follows: TGTGCCAGCTCTACCCAGCCCGGGACAGCGAAAGAGACCCAGTACTTC.

The chain carries TRBV28 and TRBJ1-6; 8 bases agree with TRBD1. J gave up 6 bases and V 6 bases, and 13 bases lay outside the gene matches. The CDR3 runs to 17 residues. Germline V gene lookup returns CDR1 MDHEN and CDR2 SYDVKM. CDR3 bases: TGTGCCAGCAGGCCCGGACAGGGTGCGCGGGCTAATTCACCCCTCCACTTT. Its translation is CASRPGQGARANSPLHF. Complete variable domain (other parts from reference TRBV28 and TRBJ1-6): DVKVTQSSRYLVKRTGEKVFLECVQDMDHENMFWYRQDPGLGLRLIYFSYDVKMKEKGDIPEGYSVSREKKERFSLILESASTNQTSMYLCASRPGQGARANSPLHFGNGTRLTVT.

This clone was detected a few times. V and J are TRBV19 and TRBJ2-1, with TRBD1 identical over 12 bases. The CDR3 runs to 17 residues. Germline-derived CDR1 and CDR2 are LNHDA and SQIVND (reference sequence). V was clipped by 5 bases and J by 7 bases; unmatched bases: 12. The CDR3 DNA is TGTGCCAGTAGTTCCTATCCGGGACAGGGGGCTTGGAATGAGCAGTTCTTC. Translated, it gives CASSSYPGQGAWNEQFF.

This clone showed up just a few times. The chain has TRBV7-2 and TRBJ2-2; 9 bases line up with TRBD1. Germline CDR1 and CDR2: SGHTA and FQGNSA. J lost 5 bases, V lost 4 bases, and 5 bases had no gene match. The CDR3 loop spans 15 amino acids. The CDR3 protein is CASSSQGAETGELFF. The CDR3 region has the DNA TGTGCCAGCAGCTCACAGGGGGCCGAGACCGGGGAGCTGTTTTTT. Full variable domain (missing parts from reference TRBV7-2 and TRBJ2-2): GAGVSQSPSNKVTEKGKDVELRCDPISGHTALYWYRQSLGQGLEFLIYFQGNSAPDKSGLPSDRFSAERTGGSVSTLTIQRTQQEDSAVYLCASSSQGAETGELFFGEGSRLTVL.

The genes are TRBV14 and TRBJ2-7; D not resolved. The CDR3 extends over 11 amino acids. With 8 bases removed from V and 4 bases from J, the gap between germline ends came to 9 bases. Germline CDR1 reads SGHDN; CDR2 reads FVKESK. CDR3 nucleotides: TGTGCCAGCGGCACGTCATACGAGCAGTACTTC. Protein product: CASGTSYEQYF. Full variable domain (outside the CDR3, taken from reference TRBV14 and TRBJ2-7): EAGVTQFPSHSVIEKGQTVTLRCDPISGHDNLYWYRRVMGKEIKFLLHFVKESKQDESGMPNNRFLAERTGGTYSTLKVQPAELEDSGVYFCASGTSYEQYFGPGTRLTVT.